The 17 T cell receptor beta chains below come from one sample, sequenced in a study of T-cell memory formation after mild COVID-19 (dated by TCRdb to about 2021). To prepare the library, 5' RACE was applied. Sequencing took place on an Illumina NovaSeq 6000. TCRdb passed the public sequencing reads through fastp at Q25 and MiXCR, retaining productive beta sequences. Here each entry gathers all rows of one CDR3 protein and keeps the most common genes and DNA. Within this sample are fewer than 300,000 distinct CDR3 sequences, with approximately 19% of them counted one time only. The ten top clones hold 20% to 25% of the sample. The sample taken for sequencing was PBMCs or a T cell subset sorted from them (not recorded which). Receptors originate from a man younger than 30 who had mild COVID-19 (a few samples of this study predate the infection). The sample titles of this study are shuffled in the database, so cell type and time point are left out; the donor was told from shared clones.

The V gene is TRBV20-1, the J gene TRBJ1-6; 7 positions agree with TRBD1. After removal of 3 bases from V and 6 bases from J, the junction contained 2 bases not matched to a gene. Germline CDR1 DFQATT, CDR2 SNEGSKA (reference sequence). This CDR3 has 13 amino acids. In DNA form, the CDR3 reads TGCAGTGCTAGTGGGGACAGTAATTCACCCCTCCACTTT. It yields the protein CSASGDSNSPLHF.

The CDR3 loop is CASSRAGGEQYF. DNA for the CDR3: TGTGCCAGCAGCCGGGCGGGGGGCGAGCAGTACTTC. The chain couples TRBV7-3 to TRBJ2-7; 8 bases are shared with TRBD2. The V and J ends lost 5 bases and 6 bases, in that order; junction bases with no gene match: 3. This CDR3 spans 12 amino acids. Germline V gene sequence: CDR1 SGHTA, CDR2 FQGTGA.

The V gene is TRBV9, the J gene TRBJ2-1; the match to TRBD2 covers 7 bases. Germline CDR1 reads SGDLS; CDR2 reads YYNGEE. Unmatched junction bases numbered 6, after V lost 3 bases and J lost 9 bases. The CDR3 loop spans 13 amino acids. The CDR3 DNA follows: TGTGCCAGCAGCGCTTGGGGGGGTGGTGAGCAGTTCTTC. Translation: CASSAWGGGEQFF.

There are many counts of this clonotype. V and J are TRBV10-3 and TRBJ2-5; 7 bases line up with TRBD1. After removal of 3 bases from V and 1 base from J, the junction contained 8 bases not matched to a gene. The CDR3 is made up of 16 amino acids. Germline assignment: CDR1 ENHRY and CDR2 SYGVKD. The CDR3 reads CAISDPVGQIQETQYF. The CDR3 DNA is TGTGCCATCAGTGACCCGGTGGGACAGATCCAAGAGACCCAGTACTTC.

The chain has TRBV6-6 and TRBJ2-7, with D unresolved. V gave up 5 bases and J gave up 6 bases, with 14 bases separating them. CDR1 is MNHNY, CDR2 SVGAGI, per germline (reference sequence). This CDR3 comprises 13 residues. The CDR3 DNA is TGTGCCAGCAGTCGCGCTGAGTTGAGCGAGCAGTACGTC. It yields the protein CASSRAELSEQYV.

This chain links TRBV7-8 with TRBJ1-2; D is possibly TRBD1 (5 bases). This CDR3 is 11 amino acids long. Germline CDR1 is SGHVS and CDR2 is FQNEAQ. V lost 1 base and J 13 bases, leaving 10 bases between the germline ends. CDR3 nucleotides: TGTGCCAGCAGCTTAGGGGGGGATTGCACCTTC. Its protein is CASSLGGDCTF.

The chain couples TRBV14 to TRBJ2-3; 7 bases agree with TRBD1. V gave up 2 bases and J gave up 6 bases; unmatched junction bases: 8. The germline CDR1 and CDR2 sequences are SGHDN and FVKESK. The CDR3 contains 15 residues. CDR3 DNA: TGTGCCAGCAGCCAACGACAGGGTTTCGAGGATACGCAGTATTTT. Protein sequence: CASSQRQGFEDTQYF.

This clonotype was seen a few times. The V gene is TRBV10-1, the J gene TRBJ2-3; D gene unclear. Trimming shortened V by 0 bases and J by 2 bases, and 9 bases separated the two germline ends. Germline V CDR1 and CDR2: WNHNN, SYGVQD (reference sequence). The CDR3 covers 15 residues. CDR3 coding DNA: TGCGCCAGCAGTGAGTCGCTAGTTCCCACAGATACGCAGTATTTT. It is translated as CASSESLVPTDTQYF.

This clonotype has a handful of counts. J is TRBJ2-5 and V is TRBV28, with D possibly matching TRBD1 (7 bases). This CDR3 spans 15 amino acids. Trimming stripped 4 bases from V and 3 bases from J, with 15 bases between. The germline CDR1 and CDR2 sequences are MDHEN and SYDVKM. CDR3 residues: CASSSRRDSKETQYF. As DNA, the CDR3 is TGTGCCAGCAGTTCGCGGAGGGACAGTAAAGAGACCCAGTACTTC.

The table lists this clonotype with many counts. The J gene is TRBJ2-5, the V gene TRBV7-2; D is ambiguous. Germline CDR1 and CDR2: SGHTA and FQGNSA. The CDR3 runs 14 residues. Deletions cut 5 bases from V and 5 bases from J, with 15 bases between. The CDR3 region has the DNA TGTGCCAGCAGCCCTGGCGAGGTTCGGGAGACCCAGTACTTC. Translation: CASSPGEVRETQYF.

This clonotype was counted a few times. V is TRBV19 and J is TRBJ2-7; 8 bases align to TRBD1. This CDR3 comprises 15 residues. Germline CDR1 and CDR2: LNHDA and SQIVND (reference sequence). The V segment lost 5 bases and the J segment 0 bases; nucleotides outside the gene matches: 6. The CDR3 here is CASSAGTGPSYEQYV. The CDR3 DNA reads as TGTGCCAGTAGTGCCGGGACAGGTCCCTCCTACGAGCAGTACGTC.

A few counts support this clonotype. This chain links TRBV6-5 with TRBJ2-5; D may match TRBD1 or TRBD2 (5 bases each). This CDR3 region has 14 residues. From germline, CDR1 is MNHEY and CDR2 SVGAGI. Trimming cost V 6 bases and J 7 bases, with 18 bases left between them. CDR3 DNA sequence: TGTGCCAGCAGCACAGGTGGTCTAGCCAGGACCCAGTACTTC. As protein: CASSTGGLARTQYF.

This clonotype was detected only a few times. CDR3 amino acids: CASSSSGPAQYF. Here the CDR3 DNA reads TGTGCCAGCAGCTCCTCAGGGCCTGCGCAGTATTTT. V and J are TRBV7-3 and TRBJ2-3; maybe TRBD1 (5 bases). Germline V gene data show CDR1 as SGHTA and CDR2 as FQGTGA. The V gene lost 4 bases and the J gene lost 10 bases, with 12 bases spanning the gap. The CDR3 loop spans 12 amino acids.

This clonotype was counted between two and nine times. This CDR3 is CASSQSFGAYPLRLFF. The CDR3 DNA sequence: TGTGCCAGCAGCCAAAGTTTTGGGGCCTACCCACTCAGACTGTTTTTT. J is TRBJ1-4 and V is TRBV4-2; maybe TRBD1 (5 bases). This CDR3 has 16 amino acids. Trimming took 2 bases from V and 13 from J, leaving 23 bases between them. The germline V gene has CDR1 LGHNA and CDR2 YNFKEQ.

This clonotype has a count of ten or more. This chain connects TRBV7-9 to TRBJ2-3; D is possibly TRBD1 (5 bases). V lost 5 bases to trimming and J lost 4 bases, with 16 bases between them. The length of the CDR3 is 15 residues. The germline CDR1 and CDR2 sequences are SEHNR and FQNEAQ (reference sequence). The CDR3 DNA reads TGTGCCAGCAGCCATTCAATCCAGGGATCAGATACGCAGTATTTT. This sequence encodes CASSHSIQGSDTQYF.

The chain recombines TRBV5-1 with TRBJ2-1, with D unresolved. Germline CDR1 is SGHRS and CDR2 is YFSETQ. With 0 bases removed from V and 6 bases from J, the gap between germline ends came to 10 bases. The CDR3 covers 14 residues. The CDR3 coding sequence is TGCGCCAGCAGCTTGGCGCCGGCTGGCAATGAGCAGTTCTTC. Residues: CASSLAPAGNEQFF.

This clonotype was observed a handful of times. V usage is TRBV5-4 and J usage is TRBJ1-5; TRBD1 is a possible D gene (6 bases). V was shortened by 10 bases and J by 5 bases, with 19 bases between the two germline ends. The CDR3 extends over 14 amino acids. The germline V gene encodes CDR1 SGHNT and CDR2 YYREEE (reference sequence). The CDR3: CAQSARGRDQPQHF. The CDR3 DNA sequence: TGTGCCCAATCGGCCAGGGGCAGGGATCAGCCCCAGCATTTT.